These 21 T cell receptor beta chains originate from one sample sequenced in a study of CD8+ T cells in alopecia areata. The sample's treatment: oral pan-JAK inhibitor, 5-10 mg twice daily. Isolated RNA was reverse transcribed into cDNA used as the sequencing template. Clones were read by immunoSEQ multiplex PCR, and TCRdb kept only the in-frame ones, dropping some. The sample lists 60,000 to 90,000 clones, approximately 70% occurring once. This specimen consisted of CD8+ T cells sorted from blood, obtained at week 24, from a patient treated with tofacitinib. The origin of the receptors is a human donor with alopecia areata.

The chain carries TRBV29-1 and TRBJ2-7, with D unresolved. Trimming left V 4 bases short and J 3 bases short, with 16 bases between. This CDR3 is 14 amino acids long. CDR1 is SQVTM, CDR2 ANQGSEA, per germline. Here the CDR3 reads CSVVAALPNYEQYF. The CDR3 nucleotides read TGCAGCGTTGTTGCAGCTCTGCCCAACTACGAGCAGTACTTC.

The chain carries TRBV28 and TRBJ1-5; D is unclear. CDR1 and CDR2 from the germline V gene are MDHEN and SYDVKM. V was clipped by 8 bases and J by 2 bases, with 7 bases between them. This CDR3 contains 12 residues. CDR3 bases: TGTGCCAGCGGGGTGGGCAATCAGCCCCAGCATTTT. The encoded protein is CASGVGNQPQHF.

The sample holds a few counts of this clone. The chain employs TRBV7-2 and TRBJ2-5; TRBD2 matches 8 bases. Germline trimming cut 1 base from V and 2 bases from J; bases unmatched to any gene: 3. The CDR3 is 15 amino acids. CDR1 and CDR2 from the germline V gene are SGHTA and FQGNSA. The CDR3 is CASSLVTSVQETQYF. The CDR3 DNA reads as TGTGCCAGCAGCTTAGTGACTAGCGTGCAAGAGACCCAGTACTTC.

The rearrangement uses TRBV4-2 and TRBJ2-2; no clear D. This CDR3 contains 15 residues. Per the germline V gene, CDR1 is LGHNA and CDR2 is YNFKEQ. Trimming removed 1 base at V and 2 bases at J, with 8 bases between. The DNA for the CDR3 is TGTGCCAGCAGCCAAGCCGACTTAAACACCGGGGAGCTGTTTTTT. Translating it yields CASSQADLNTGELFF.

This chain connects TRBV2 to TRBJ1-5, with 8 bases lining up with TRBD1. J lost 6 bases, V lost 0 bases, and 7 bases had no gene match. CDR1 is SNHLY and CDR2 is FYNNEI in the germline V gene. The CDR3 runs to 16 residues. CDR3 loop: CASSEAARGQAQPQHF. The CDR3 nucleotides are TGTGCCAGCAGTGAAGCGGCCAGGGGGCAGGCTCAGCCCCAGCATTTT.

The chain employs TRBV27 and TRBJ2-7; 7 bases are shared with TRBD1. The V gene's germline CDR1 is MNHEY and CDR2 SMNVEV (reference sequence). V shed 2 bases and J 3 bases; nucleotides not matched to a gene: 1. The CDR3 runs 13 residues. The CDR3 loop reads CASSLRDSYEQYF. The DNA for the CDR3 is TGTGCCAGCAGTTTACGGGACAGCTACGAGCAGTACTTC.

The CDR3 coding sequence is TGCGCCAGCAGCCATCGGCAAGACAGCGACACTGAAGCTTTCTTT. Its protein product is CASSHRQDSDTEAFF. The chain couples TRBV4-1 to TRBJ1-1; D is possibly TRBD1 (5 bases). From germline, CDR1 is MGHRA and CDR2 YSYEKL. This CDR3 has 15 amino acids. V shed 3 bases and J shed 3 bases, with 14 bases lying between them.

The gene calls are TRBV27 and TRBJ2-2, with D maybe TRBD1 (6 bases). V gave up 7 bases and J gave up 3 bases, with 24 bases separating them. CDR3 length: 18 residues. CDR1 MNHEY and CDR2 SMNVEV come from the germline V gene (reference sequence). The CDR3 reads CASTGIRWGQEDTGELFF. The CDR3 DNA reads TGTGCCAGCACCGGAATTAGGTGGGGGCAAGAAGACACCGGGGAGCTGTTTTTT.

This clone has more than one count but fewer than ten. V and J are TRBV11-2 and TRBJ2-7; D not resolved. V gave up 4 bases and J gave up 2 bases, with 15 bases separating them. Germline loops: CDR1 SGHAT, CDR2 FQNNGV. The CDR3 is 15 amino acids. CDR3 region: CASSYPGLPPYEQYF. The CDR3 nucleotides are TGTGCCAGCAGCTATCCGGGCCTTCCCCCCTACGAGCAGTACTTC. The full variable domain, its missing parts supplied by reference TRBV11-2 and TRBJ2-7, is EAGVAQSPRYKIIEKRQSVAFWCNPISGHATLYWYQQILGQGPKLLIQFQNNGVVDDSQLPKDRFSAERLKGVDSTLKIQPAKLEDSAVYLCASSYPGLPPYEQYFGPGTRLTVT.

The CDR3 region is CASSLGYEQYF. The CDR3 coding sequence is TGTGCCAGCAGTTTAGGGTACGAGCAGTACTTC. The J gene is TRBJ2-7, the V gene TRBV28; D is unresolved. CDR1 MDHEN and CDR2 SYDVKM come from the germline V gene. The V and J ends lost 2 bases and 4 bases respectively, with 3 bases between them. The CDR3 is made up of 11 amino acids. The variable domain in full, completed from reference TRBV28 and TRBJ2-7, reads DVKVTQSSRYLVKRTGEKVFLECVQDMDHENMFWYRQDPGLGLRLIYFSYDVKMKEKGDIPEGYSVSREKKERFSLILESASTNQTSMYLCASSLGYEQYFGPGTRLTVT.

This clone was seen just once. CDR3 sequence: CASSHLTGELFF. The CDR3 nucleotides read TGCGCCAGCAGCCATCTCACCGGGGAGCTGTTTTTT. The gene calls are TRBV4-3 and TRBJ2-2; D gene uncertain. V was cut by 3 bases and J by 4 bases, with 3 bases left in between. Per germline, CDR1 LGHNA and CDR2 YSLEER. The CDR3 length is 12 residues.

V usage is TRBV27 and J usage is TRBJ1-1; possibly TRBD1 for D (5 bases). The CDR3 consists of 12 residues. Germline-derived CDR1 and CDR2 are MNHEY and SMNVEV (reference sequence). Trimming took 4 bases from V and 7 from J, leaving 10 bases between them. CDR3 sequence: CASSSTGVEAFF. The CDR3 nucleotides are TGTGCCAGCAGTTCGACGGGGGTTGAAGCTTTCTTT.

The genes are TRBV6-6 and TRBJ1-1, with D uncertain. V was clipped by 6 bases and J by 3 bases, with 11 bases between them. Per the germline V gene, CDR1 is MNHNY and CDR2 is SVGAGI (reference sequence). The CDR3 consists of 13 residues. For the CDR3, the DNA is TGTGCCAGCAGCTTTATACAGCACACTGAAGCTTTCTTT. Translating gives CASSFIQHTEAFF.

The CDR3 loop reads CASSNTGEREQYF. CDR3 DNA sequence: TGTGCCAGCAGCAACACAGGGGAACGGGAGCAGTACTTC. The rearrangement joins TRBV5-4 to TRBJ2-7, with TRBD1 identical over 7 bases. Germline V gene data show CDR1 as SGHNT and CDR2 as YYREEE (reference sequence). The CDR3 has 13 residues. V dropped 4 bases and J dropped 7; count of bases not matched to a gene: 8.

This chain's CDR3 is CAWYQGGYYGYTF. Written as DNA, the CDR3 is TGTGCCTGGTATCAGGGGGGCTACTATGGCTACACCTTC. This chain joins TRBV30 and TRBJ1-2, with TRBD1 identical over 7 bases. CDR3 length: 13 amino acids. Germline V CDR1 and CDR2: GTSNPN, SVGIG (reference sequence). V was clipped by 5 bases and J by 3 bases; unmatched bases: 6.

The J gene is TRBJ2-1, the V gene TRBV13; TRBD1 aligns across 9 bases. V dropped 7 bases and J dropped 2; count of bases not matched to a gene: 9. The CDR3 length is 16 residues. Germline V CDR1 and CDR2: PRHDT, FYEKMQ (reference sequence). CDR3 in DNA: TGTGCCAGCACCGGTCGGACAGGGGCAACCTACAATGAGCAGTTCTTC. It is translated as CASTGRTGATYNEQFF.

The chain combines TRBV2 with TRBJ1-5; D might be TRBD1 (6 bases). The V end lost 3 bases, the J end lost 6 bases, and 15 bases lay between the germline ends. This CDR3 has 15 residues. Germline CDR1 is SNHLY and CDR2 is FYNNEI. As DNA, the CDR3 is TGTGCCAGCAGTGATCCGGGAACAGGGTTTCAGCCCCAGCATTTT. It specifies CASSDPGTGFQPQHF.

In its sample, this clone was seen once. The chain uses TRBV2 and TRBJ2-5; the D gene is possibly TRBD1 (5 bases). Trimming left V 7 bases short and J 14 bases short, with 14 bases between. This CDR3 is 10 amino acids long. CDR1 is SNHLY and CDR2 is FYNNEI in the germline V gene. As DNA, the CDR3 is TGTGCCAGCACCGACAGAGACGATTACTTC. Its protein is CASTDRDDYF.

The gene calls are TRBV10-3 and TRBJ1-1; possibly TRBD1 for D (5 bases). Germline CDR1 ENHRY, CDR2 SYGVKD. The ends were cut back, 7 bases at V and 1 base at J, with 10 bases in the middle. The CDR3 runs 13 residues. The CDR3 sequence is CAIKKTANTEAFF. CDR3 sequence (DNA): TGTGCCATCAAGAAGACAGCGAACACTGAAGCTTTCTTT.

This clone was recorded only once. The V gene is TRBV13, the J gene TRBJ1-1; D perhaps matches TRBD1 (5 bases). CDR3 size: 16 residues. V lost 0 bases and J lost 1, with 12 bases in between. Germline V gives CDR1 PRHDT, CDR2 FYEKMQ (reference sequence). CDR3 sequence reads: CASSLGWGPRNTEAFF. The CDR3 DNA reads TGTGCCAGCAGCTTAGGTTGGGGACCGCGGAACACTGAAGCTTTCTTT.

The chain has TRBV2 and TRBJ2-1, with D perhaps TRBD1 (6 bases). This CDR3 spans 12 amino acids. CDR1 is SNHLY and CDR2 is FYNNEI in the germline V gene. In DNA form, the CDR3 reads TGTGGCGGAGAGGGGGAAGACAATGAGCAGTTCTTC. It specifies CGGEGEDNEQFF. Combining the CDR3 with reference TRBV2 and TRBJ2-1 gives the whole variable domain EPEVTQTPSHQVTQMGQEVILRCVPISNHLYFYWYRQILGQKVEFLVSFYNNEISEKSEIFDDQFSVERPDGSNFTLKIRSTKLEDSAMYFCGGEGEDNEQFFGPGTRLTVL.